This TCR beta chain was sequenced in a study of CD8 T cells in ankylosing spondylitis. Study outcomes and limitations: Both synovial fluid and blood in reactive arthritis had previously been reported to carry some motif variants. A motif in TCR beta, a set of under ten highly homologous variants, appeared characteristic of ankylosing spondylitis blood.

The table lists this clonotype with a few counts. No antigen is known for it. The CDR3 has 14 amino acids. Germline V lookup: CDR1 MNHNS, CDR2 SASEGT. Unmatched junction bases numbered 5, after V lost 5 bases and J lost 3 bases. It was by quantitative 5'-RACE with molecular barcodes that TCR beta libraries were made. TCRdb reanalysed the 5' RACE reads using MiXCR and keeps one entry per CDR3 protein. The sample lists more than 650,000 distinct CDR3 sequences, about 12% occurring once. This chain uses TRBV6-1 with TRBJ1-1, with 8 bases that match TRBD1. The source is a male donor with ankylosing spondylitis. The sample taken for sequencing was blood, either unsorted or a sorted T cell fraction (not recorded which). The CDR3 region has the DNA TGTGCCAGCAGTCCAACAGGGGGTCACACTGAAGCTTTCTTT. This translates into CASSPTGGHTEAFF.